Listed here is a single T cell receptor beta chain. This entry comes from a study of blood T cell repertoires in COVID-19. Study-level background: The study drew acute and convalescent COVID-19 samples from the United States, Italy and Spain. T cells, B-cell-depleted T cells, or PBMCs supplied cDNA or gDNA.

Sequenced by immunoSEQ multiplex PCR; TCRdb stores in-frame clones only, minus some. The sample yields about 190,000 clones, roughly 80% seen once. Germline CDR1 reads SGHRS; CDR2 reads YFSETQ. Trimming took off 2 bases at V and 2 bases at J, with 11 bases between the two ends. This CDR3 comprises 14 residues. The chain couples TRBV5-1 to TRBJ2-7; D is perhaps TRBD2 (5 bases). Material: peripheral blood. The TCR comes from a man in his fifties or sixties with active or convalescent COVID-19. The CDR3 region is CASSFGLLAYEQYF. CDR3 coding DNA: TGCGCCAGCAGCTTTGGACTCCTCGCCTACGAGCAGTACTTC.